This T cell receptor (beta chain) emerged from a study of blood T cell repertoires in COVID-19. Study members were between about 18 and 100 years old and lived in 20 to 30 US regions. Recovered participants had two consecutive negative NP/OP PCR tests, healthcare professional clearance, or symptom resolution. Profiling relied on immunoSEQ multiplex PCR, and the TCRdb table lists in-frame clones only, not all of them. The sample contains fewer than 500,000 clones, 75% to 90% of which appear only once. Germline CDR1 reads GTSNPN; CDR2 reads SVGIG (reference sequence). V was clipped by 4 bases and J by 4 bases; unmatched bases: 12. The length of the CDR3 is 15 residues.

The V gene is TRBV30, the J gene TRBJ2-5; 7 nucleotides align to TRBD2. Sequencing used PBMCs or T cells enriched from blood (not recorded which). The sequence derives from a woman aged 18 to 35 who had recovered from COVID-19. Written as DNA, the CDR3 is TGTGCCTGGACTCGAGGAGGACTAGGAGGAGAGACCCAGTACTTC. Translated, it gives CAWTRGGLGGETQYF.